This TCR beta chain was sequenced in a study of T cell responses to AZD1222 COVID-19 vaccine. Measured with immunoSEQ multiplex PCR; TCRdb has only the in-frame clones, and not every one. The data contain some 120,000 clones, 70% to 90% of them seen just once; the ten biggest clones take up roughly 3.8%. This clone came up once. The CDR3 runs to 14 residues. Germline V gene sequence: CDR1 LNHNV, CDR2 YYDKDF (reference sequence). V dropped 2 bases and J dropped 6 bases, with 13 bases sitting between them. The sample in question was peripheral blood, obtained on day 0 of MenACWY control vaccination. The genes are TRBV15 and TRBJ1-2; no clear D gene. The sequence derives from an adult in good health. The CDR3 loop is CATSRSRNSDGYTF. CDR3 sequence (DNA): TGTGCCACCAGCAGATCCCGTAATTCGGATGGCTACACCTTC.